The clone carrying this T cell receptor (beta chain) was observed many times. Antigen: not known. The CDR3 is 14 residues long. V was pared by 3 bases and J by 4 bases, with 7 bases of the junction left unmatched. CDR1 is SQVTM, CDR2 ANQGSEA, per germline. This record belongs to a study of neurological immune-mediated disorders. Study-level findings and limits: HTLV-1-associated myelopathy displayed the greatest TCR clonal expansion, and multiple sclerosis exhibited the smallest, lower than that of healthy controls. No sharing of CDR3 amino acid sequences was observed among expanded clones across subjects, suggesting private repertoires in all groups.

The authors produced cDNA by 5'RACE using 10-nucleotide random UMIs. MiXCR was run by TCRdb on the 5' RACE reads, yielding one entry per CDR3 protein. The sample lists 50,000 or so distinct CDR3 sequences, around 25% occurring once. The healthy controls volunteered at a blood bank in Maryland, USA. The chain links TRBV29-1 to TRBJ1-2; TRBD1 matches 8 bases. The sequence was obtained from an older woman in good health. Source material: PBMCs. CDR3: CSVEPTGGSYGYTF. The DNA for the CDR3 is TGCAGCGTTGAGCCCACAGGGGGTAGCTATGGCTACACCTTC. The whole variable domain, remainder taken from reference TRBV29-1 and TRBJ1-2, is SAVISQKPSRDICQRGTSLTIQCQVDSQVTMMFWYRQQPGQSLTLIATANQGSEATYESGFVIDKFPISRPNLTFSTLTVSNMSPEDSSIYLCSVEPTGGSYGYTFGSGTRLTVV.